Below, 27 T cell receptor beta chains from the same sample are listed, as sequenced in a study of human T cells and chemical hapten exposure (dated by TCRdb to about 2021). Library preparation used RACE. Sequencer: NextSeq 500. The public reads were run again by TCRdb, first through fastp at Q25 and then through MiXCR, and only productive beta chains were kept. Rows are unified per CDR3 protein, each entry keeping the most common DNA and genes. The sample table lists some 38,000 distinct CDR3 sequences, 7.5% to 8% of them with a count of one. The ten biggest clones cover 1.3% of the sample. The time point tag for this specimen amounts to: pre-sensitization, week 0. In light of the paper, this sample's treatment or condition label describes: therapeutic diphenylcyclopropenone sensitization with weekly scalp DPC. The sequencing used whole blood, collected in connection with sensitization to the hapten diphenylcyclopropenone (DPC). The source is a woman in her forties or fifties with alopecia areata. Some clones in this sample may be carry-over from other donors' samples.

This clonotype has only a few counts. CDR3 in amino acids: CASSRRGPPVKEQYF. The CDR3 nucleotides read TGTGCCAGCTCACGCCGGGGACCCCCAGTAAAGGAGCAGTACTTC. The V and J genes are TRBV18 and TRBJ2-7, with D perhaps assigned TRBD1 or TRBD2 (5 bases each). Germline-derived CDR1 and CDR2 are KGHSH and LQKENI. Trimming took 4 bases from V and 7 from J, leaving 20 bases between them. CDR3 length: 15 amino acids. Using reference TRBV18 and TRBJ2-7 for the parts outside the CDR3, the full variable domain is NAGVMQNPRHLVRRRGQEARLRCSPMKGHSHVYWYRQLPEEGLKFMVYLQKENIIDESGMPKERFSAEFPKEGPSILRIQQVVRGDSAAYFCASSRRGPPVKEQYFGPGTRLTVT.

This clonotype was observed many times. The chain carries TRBV6-6 and TRBJ2-3; D unclear. CDR1 and CDR2 (germline): MNHNY, SVGAGI (reference sequence). The V end lost 0 bases, the J end lost 0 bases, and 7 bases lay between the germline ends. The CDR3 consists of 15 residues. CDR3 sequence reads: CASSYSTLSTDTQYF. The CDR3 DNA reads as TGTGCCAGCAGTTACTCGACACTTAGCACAGATACGCAGTATTTT.

This clonotype was counted between two and nine times. DNA of the CDR3: TGTGCCAGCAGCCAAAATATCGACAGGGGGCACGAGCAGTACTTC. Its protein is CASSQNIDRGHEQYF. V usage is TRBV3-1 and J usage is TRBJ2-7, with TRBD1 matching over 10 bases. CDR3 length: 15 residues. Germline CDR1 reads LGHDT; CDR2 reads YNNKEL (reference sequence). V dropped 2 bases and J dropped 5; count of bases not matched to a gene: 6.

In its sample, this clonotype was seen many times. The rearrangement joins TRBV7-3 to TRBJ2-2, with 8 bases matching TRBD2. The CDR3 is 16 residues long. Unmatched junction bases numbered 6, after V lost 2 bases and J lost 4 bases. CDR1 and CDR2 from the germline V gene are SGHTA and FQGTGA. The CDR3 protein is CASSLDSSGTTGELFF. The CDR3 coding sequence is TGTGCCAGCAGCTTAGATAGTAGCGGGACCACCGGGGAGCTGTTTTTT. The whole variable domain, remainder taken from reference TRBV7-3 and TRBJ2-2, is GAGVSQTPSNKVTEKGKYVELRCDPISGHTALYWYRQSLGQGPEFLIYFQGTGAADDSGLPNDRFFAVRPEGSVSTLKIQRTERGDSAVYLCASSLDSSGTTGELFFGEGSRLTVL.

This clonotype was counted at least ten times. The gene calls are TRBV7-6 and TRBJ2-7, with 9 bases identical to TRBD2. The CDR3 consists of 17 residues. Germline values: CDR1 SGHVS, CDR2 FNYEAQ. V shed 1 base and J 0 bases; nucleotides not matched to a gene: 7. The CDR3 protein is CASSLGASGASSYEQYF. CDR3 coding DNA: TGTGCCAGCAGCTTAGGGGCTAGCGGGGCGAGCTCCTACGAGCAGTACTTC.

The chain joins TRBV20-1 to TRBJ2-6; D gene uncertain. This CDR3 has 13 amino acids. CDR1 is DFQATT, CDR2 SNEGSKA, per germline (reference sequence). V was cut by 3 bases and J by 0 bases, with 3 bases left in between. CDR3 protein: CSASSSGANVLTF. The CDR3 DNA is TGCAGTGCTAGTTCCTCTGGGGCCAACGTCCTGACTTTC.

This clonotype appeared many times. V gene TRBV28 combines with J gene TRBJ2-2, with no clear D. V dropped 5 bases and J dropped 2 bases, with 12 bases sitting between them. The CDR3 covers 15 residues. The germline CDR1 and CDR2 sequences are MDHEN and SYDVKM. In DNA, the CDR3 is TGTGCCAGCAGTCGCCGGGCCACCAACACCGGGGAGCTGTTTTTT. The encoded protein is CASSRRATNTGELFF. The entire variable domain, with the rest obtained from reference TRBV28 and TRBJ2-2, is as follows: DVKVTQSSRYLVKRTGEKVFLECVQDMDHENMFWYRQDPGLGLRLIYFSYDVKMKEKGDIPEGYSVSREKKERFSLILESASTNQTSMYLCASSRRATNTGELFFGEGSRLTVL.

This clonotype was seen ten or more times. The chain is built from TRBV18 and TRBJ2-5; D may be TRBD1 (6 bases). Germline CDR1 KGHSH, CDR2 LQKENI. The CDR3 consists of 15 residues. V lost 3 bases to trimming and J lost 5 bases, with 16 bases between them. The DNA for the CDR3 is TGTGCCAGCTCACCGGGACACCCGGGCCCCGAGACCCAGTACTTC. This sequence encodes CASSPGHPGPETQYF.

The V call is TRBV28, the J call TRBJ2-1; 7 nucleotides match TRBD1. V lost 6 bases and J lost 2; bases outside the gene matches: 10. The CDR3 runs to 16 residues. CDR1 MDHEN and CDR2 SYDVKM come from the germline V gene. The CDR3 region has the DNA TGTGCCAGCAGCCTGGGTGGGACAGCCCCCTACAATGAGCAGTTCTTC. The encoded protein is CASSLGGTAPYNEQFF.

This clonotype was picked up many times. This sequence joins TRBV18 and TRBJ2-2; 9 bases fit TRBD1. With V trimmed by 3 bases and J by 5 bases, 7 bases remained unmatched. The CDR3 covers 16 residues. The V gene's germline CDR1 is KGHSH and CDR2 LQKENI. The CDR3 DNA reads TGTGCCAGCTCACCGGGGACAGGGCACGTTACCGGGGAGCTGTTTTTT. It translates to CASSPGTGHVTGELFF.

This clonotype was observed at least ten times. V usage is TRBV12-3 or TRBV12-4 and J usage is TRBJ2-2; 12 bases line up with TRBD2. The CDR3 has 14 amino acids. After removal of 5 bases from V and 5 bases from J, the junction contained 0 bases not matched to a gene. CDR3 amino acids: CASSTSGRTGELFF. Here the CDR3 DNA reads TGTGCCAGCAGTACTAGCGGGAGGACCGGGGAGCTGTTTTTT.

This clonotype was recorded many times. The chain couples TRBV18 to TRBJ1-3, with D possibly TRBD1 on 6 matching bases. The CDR3 spans 15 residues. Germline lookup yields CDR1 KGHSH and CDR2 LQKENI. V gave up 2 bases and J gave up 2 bases, with 10 bases separating them. The CDR3 is CASSPDRFAGNTIYF. Written as DNA, the CDR3 is TGTGCCAGCTCACCAGACAGGTTCGCTGGAAACACCATATATTTT.

This clonotype has at least ten counts. This rearrangement joins TRBV5-1 to TRBJ2-7, with TRBD2 matching 13 bases. CDR1 and CDR2 (germline): SGHRS, YFSETQ. The CDR3 sequence is 16 residues long. Trimming at V came to 6 bases and at J to 2 bases, leaving 8 bases not matched to a gene. The CDR3 nucleotides read TGCGCCAGCAACCCCCGGACTAGCGGGAGCCCCTACGAGCAGTACTTC. Translation gives CASNPRTSGSPYEQYF.

This clonotype was detected a few times. The chain links TRBV7-2 to TRBJ2-3; D is unclear. Trimming cost V 8 bases and J 0 bases, with 9 bases left between them. The CDR3 has 13 residues. Germline-derived CDR1 and CDR2 are SGHTA and FQGNSA. The DNA of the CDR3 is TGTGCCAGCGGGTGGCCTAGCACAGATACGCAGTATTTT. Residues: CASGWPSTDTQYF.

This clonotype was counted at least ten times. The chain couples TRBV5-1 to TRBJ2-3; TRBD2 matches 8 bases. Per germline, CDR1 SGHRS and CDR2 YFSETQ. This CDR3 region has 16 residues. V dropped 4 bases and J dropped 6; count of bases not matched to a gene: 13. The chain's CDR3 is CASSPLAAGARDTQYF. The CDR3 DNA reads as TGCGCCAGCAGCCCCTTAGCAGCGGGAGCCCGTGATACGCAGTATTTT.

The chain carries TRBV29-1 and TRBJ2-5; D is uncertain. Germline V gene data show CDR1 as SQVTM and CDR2 as ANQGSEA. V lost 5 bases and J 5 bases, leaving 9 bases between the germline ends. This CDR3 spans 11 amino acids. DNA for the CDR3: TGCAGCGTTTATCGTGGGGAGACCCAGTACTTC. It yields the protein CSVYRGETQYF. Supplemented by reference TRBV29-1 and TRBJ2-5, the full variable domain reads SAVISQKPSRDICQRGTSLTIQCQVDSQVTMMFWYRQQPGQSLTLIATANQGSEATYESGFVIDKFPISRPNLTFSTLTVSNMSPEDSSIYLCSVYRGETQYFGPGTRLLVL.

Only a few counts were recorded for this clonotype. The chain joins TRBV20-1 to TRBJ2-5; D not certain. The germline V gene encodes CDR1 DFQATT and CDR2 SNEGSKA (reference sequence). Trimming stripped 5 bases from V and 0 bases from J, with 19 bases between. This CDR3 contains 16 residues. CDR3 residues: CSARSLSTAYQETQYF. The DNA of the CDR3 is TGCAGTGCTCGATCCCTAAGTACAGCGTACCAAGAGACCCAGTACTTC.

The sample holds many counts of this clonotype. This chain joins TRBV3-1 and TRBJ2-1; D is uncertain. Looked up from germline, CDR1 is LGHDT and CDR2 is YNNKEL (reference sequence). This CDR3 spans 13 amino acids. Trimming shortened V by 5 bases and J by 9 bases, and 14 bases separated the two germline ends. The CDR3 coding sequence is TGTGCCAGCAGCTCTAAGGTGGATACTGAGCAGTTCTTC. It yields the protein CASSSKVDTEQFF.

This clonotype has at least ten counts. The chain has TRBV20-1 and TRBJ1-5; 9 bases align to TRBD1. This CDR3 spans 13 amino acids. The V gene's germline CDR1 is DFQATT and CDR2 SNEGSKA (reference sequence). V trimming: 5 bases; J trimming: 6 bases; junction bases outside the gene matches: 5. The CDR3 loop is CSAVTGGGQPQHF. The CDR3 region has the DNA TGCAGTGCTGTCACAGGGGGCGGTCAGCCCCAGCATTTT.

This clonotype was observed at least ten times. This chain connects TRBV7-2 to TRBJ2-7; D not certain. The CDR3 consists of 13 residues. Trimming pared 5 bases from V and 3 bases from J, leaving 11 bases between. Germline V gene sequence: CDR1 SGHTA, CDR2 FQGNSA. In DNA, the CDR3 is TGTGCCAGCAGCCCGCAACCACTCTACGAGCAGTACTTC. Its protein is CASSPQPLYEQYF.

In this sample, this clonotype turned up many times. V and J are TRBV29-1 and TRBJ2-7; TRBD1 agrees at 10 bases. The CDR3 totals 12 residues. Per germline, CDR1 SQVTM and CDR2 ANQGSEA. J lost 1 base, V lost 6 bases, and 0 bases had no gene match. DNA for the CDR3: TGCAGCGTGGGACAGGGGTCCTACGAGCAGTACTTC. This gives the protein CSVGQGSYEQYF.

This clonotype has at least ten counts. The CDR3 reads CSARLGETQYF. In DNA form, the CDR3 reads TGCAGTGCCCGCCTGGGAGAGACCCAGTACTTC. The chain couples TRBV20-1 to TRBJ2-5, with D unclear. The CDR3 spans 11 residues. Germline values: CDR1 DFQATT, CDR2 SNEGSKA (reference sequence). The V and J ends lost 6 bases and 4 bases respectively, with 9 bases between them.

Ten or more counts support this clonotype. J is TRBJ1-6 and V is TRBV7-3, with 7 bases matching TRBD1. Germline-derived CDR1 and CDR2 are SGHTA and FQGTGA. The CDR3 sequence is 18 residues long. V dropped 5 bases and J dropped 0; count of bases not matched to a gene: 10. The CDR3 protein is CASSRRDSLSSYNSPLHF. The CDR3 DNA sequence: TGTGCCAGCAGCAGACGGGACAGCTTGAGCTCCTATAATTCACCCCTCCACTTT.

The chain combines TRBV9 with TRBJ2-3; D remains ambiguous. The CDR3 is 12 amino acids. Trimming stripped 2 bases from V and 5 bases from J, with 6 bases between. CDR1 is SGDLS, CDR2 YYNGEE, per germline. This CDR3 is CASSVGRDTQYF. The CDR3 bases are TGTGCCAGCAGCGTCGGTCGAGATACGCAGTATTTT. The full variable domain, its missing parts supplied by reference TRBV9 and TRBJ2-3, is DSGVTQTPKHLITATGQRVTLRCSPRSGDLSVYWYQQSLDQGLQFLIQYYNGEERAKGNILERFSAQQFPDLHSELNLSSLELGDSALYFCASSVGRDTQYFGPGTRLTVL.

The sample holds many counts of this clonotype. The chain employs TRBV11-2 and TRBJ2-7; D might be TRBD2 (6 bases). CDR3 size: 17 residues. The germline CDR1 and CDR2 sequences are SGHAT and FQNNGV. Trimming pared 1 base from V and 3 bases from J, leaving 19 bases between. In DNA, the CDR3 is TGTGCCAGCAGCTTAGGCCTCCGGACGGCGGGGCTCTACGAGCAGTACTTC. Its translation: CASSLGLRTAGLYEQYF.

This clonotype was found many times. The chain joins TRBV18 to TRBJ2-1; 11 nucleotides agree with TRBD2. The V and J ends lost 6 bases and 6 bases, in that order; junction bases with no gene match: 10. This CDR3 contains 16 residues. In germline, CDR1 is KGHSH, CDR2 LQKENI. This CDR3 reads CASSLLGTSGSNEQFF. CDR3 DNA sequence: TGTGCCAGCTCGCTCTTGGGTACTAGCGGGAGCAATGAGCAGTTCTTC.

This clonotype was observed many times. The chain couples TRBV4-2 to TRBJ2-2; D may be TRBD2 (5 bases). Trimming took 3 bases from V and 1 from J, leaving 12 bases between them. This CDR3 contains 16 residues. From germline, CDR1 is LGHNA and CDR2 YNFKEQ. Written as DNA, the CDR3 is TGTGCCAGCAGCCAGGCTAGCTTCCAGAACACCGGGGAGCTGTTTTTT. Amino acid sequence: CASSQASFQNTGELFF.